Below, 10 T cell receptor beta chains from the same sample are listed, as sequenced in a study of Graves' ophthalmopathy and Graves' hyperthyroidism. RNA transcripts yielded amplified TCR beta CDR3 regions. HTBI primers primed a first-round RT-PCR, and a second-round multiplex PCR followed. Each CDR3 protein gets one entry after TCRdb re-called the multiplex PCR reads with MiXCR. Counted here are some 170,000 distinct CDR3 sequences, roughly two fifths occurring once; the ten biggest clones make up about 8.2%. The sample was peripheral blood. Receptors were obtained from a man younger than 45 with Graves' ophthalmopathy.

The V call is TRBV20-1, the J call TRBJ2-5; D is unresolved. The V end was cut by 3 bases, the J end by 4 bases, with 9 bases between. The CDR3 totals 12 residues. In germline, CDR1 is DFQATT, CDR2 SNEGSKA (reference sequence). The CDR3 here is CSARVVGETQYF. In DNA form, the CDR3 reads TGCAGTGCTAGGGTGGTAGGAGAGACCCAGTACTTC.

At least ten counts were recorded for this clonotype. The chain has TRBV28 and TRBJ1-2; 7 bases map to TRBD1. The CDR3 is made up of 13 amino acids. CDR1 is MDHEN and CDR2 is SYDVKM in the germline V gene. Germline trimming cut 6 bases from V and 4 bases from J; bases unmatched to any gene: 5. CDR3 nucleotide sequence: TGTGCCAGCAGATATACAGGGGTCTATGGCTACACCTTC. Encoded protein: CASRYTGVYGYTF.

There are many counts of this clonotype. The CDR3 bases are TGTGCCAGCAGTTACCTCTCGACAGGGGGCGAGCAGTACTTC. It translates to CASSYLSTGGEQYF. This sequence joins TRBV6-5 and TRBJ2-7, with TRBD1 matching 9 bases. Per germline, CDR1 MNHEY and CDR2 SVGAGI. The CDR3 extends over 14 amino acids. V was pared by 2 bases and J by 6 bases, with 5 bases of the junction left unmatched.

This clonotype was counted ten times or more. The chain carries TRBV20-1 and TRBJ1-2, with a weak D call TRBD1 (6 bases). Germline loops: CDR1 DFQATT, CDR2 SNEGSKA (reference sequence). The CDR3 spans 15 residues. The CDR3 region has the DNA TGCACCATCTGGGGCCGGACAGCAGTTGACTATGGCTACACCTTC. As protein: CTIWGRTAVDYGYTF.

This clonotype was found many times. This chain links TRBV5-1 with TRBJ2-4, with D unclear. CDR1 SGHRS and CDR2 YFSETQ come from the germline V gene. The CDR3 is 15 amino acids. Between the trimmed V and J ends, which lost 0 bases and 0 bases, there was a span of 7 bases. The chain's CDR3 is CASSLGSLAKNIQYF. DNA of the CDR3: TGCGCCAGCAGCTTGGGATCTCTAGCCAAAAACATTCAGTACTTC.

This clonotype showed up many times. This sequence joins TRBV12-3 or TRBV12-4 and TRBJ2-2; 7 bases are shared with TRBD1. The CDR3 spans 16 residues. The J segment lost 6 bases and the V segment lost 2 bases, leaving 9 bases of the junction unmatched. The CDR3 nucleotides read TGTGCCAGCAGTTTACCCCCGGGACAGATGGCCGGGGAGCTGTTTTTT. It specifies CASSLPPGQMAGELFF.

The chain carries TRBV2 and TRBJ2-6; D is uncertain. Germline V gene sequence: CDR1 SNHLY, CDR2 FYNNEI. V dropped 6 bases and J dropped 0 bases, with 12 bases sitting between them. The CDR3 extends over 16 amino acids. The CDR3 spells CASRTFLSSGANVLTF. CDR3 in DNA: TGTGCCAGCAGAACGTTCCTATCCTCTGGGGCCAACGTCCTGACTTTC.

This clonotype was observed a single time. J is TRBJ2-2 and V is TRBV6-1; maybe TRBD1 (5 bases). Germline CDR1 MNHNS, CDR2 SASEGT. The CDR3 contains 13 residues. Trimming shortened V by 6 bases and J by 6 bases, and 11 bases separated the two germline ends. CDR3 amino acids: CASSQGQSGELFF. CDR3 coding DNA: TGTGCCAGCAGCCAAGGACAATCCGGGGAGCTGTTTTTT.

The table lists this clonotype with many counts. The chain links TRBV5-5 to TRBJ2-5; 12 positions agree with TRBD1. Trimming cost V 3 bases and J 1 base; bases outside gene matches: 1. Germline loops: CDR1 SGHKS, CDR2 YYEKEE (reference sequence). The CDR3 has 15 amino acids. The CDR3 nucleotides are TGTGCCAGCAGCTGGGACAGGGGGCGCCAAGAGACCCAGTACTTC. It codes for CASSWDRGRQETQYF. Full variable domain (missing parts from reference TRBV5-5 and TRBJ2-5): DAGVTQSPTHLIKTRGQQVTLRCSPISGHKSVSWYQQVLGQGPQFIFQYYEKEERGRGNFPDRFSARQFPNYSSELNVNALLLGDSALYLCASSWDRGRQETQYFGPGTRLLVL.

A few counts support this clonotype. This chain joins TRBV7-8 and TRBJ1-6; maybe TRBD1 (5 bases). The CDR3 extends over 11 amino acids. Germline V gene sequence: CDR1 SGHVS, CDR2 FQNEAQ. The CDR3 nucleotides read TGTGCGGGTGGAGGGACGAGTCCCCTCCACTTT. Translated, it gives CAGGGTSPLHF.